This TCR beta chain is from a study of blood T cell repertoires in COVID-19. Study-level information: The analysed material was cDNA or gDNA that came from T cells, B-cell-depleted T cells, or PBMCs.

The count of this clone is one. Authors' processing steps: Reference gene primer amplification gave estimated nucleated cell counts. Profiled with immunoSEQ multiplex PCR; TCRdb holds only in-frame clones, not every one. Clone size and the V and J calls come from that table; the DNA yielded D and trimming. The sample shows about 400,000 clones, 70% to 90% of them seen only once. The V and J ends lost 8 bases and 8 bases respectively, with 19 bases between them. Per germline, CDR1 ENHRY and CDR2 SYGVKD. The CDR3 has 14 amino acids. Sequencing input: peripheral blood. The V and J genes are TRBV10-3 and TRBJ1-3, with TRBD1 as a possible D gene (6 bases). This TCR was sampled from a man aged 40-50 years with acute or convalescent COVID-19. The CDR3 nucleotides are TGTGCCATCGGCCTGACAGGCTCCACAGACACCATATATTTT. Translating it yields CAIGLTGSTDTIYF.